These T cell receptor beta chains were read from a single sample in a study of blood T cell repertoires in COVID-19. Data came from immunoSEQ multiplex PCR; TCRdb stores just in-frame clones and leaves some out. The sample lists about 480,000 clones; about 87% were seen once. The specimen was peripheral blood. These receptor sequences come from a woman in her forties or fifties with COVID-19, enrolled during active disease. CDR3s include the opening cysteine and the closing phenylalanine or tryptophan. The order of the fields is D gene, clone size, V gene, J gene, CDR3 DNA, CDR3 protein. A D gene is named only where the DNA matches it firmly. Expanded clones are given a class, and other clones once, few, many or no size at all.

TRBD1	NA	TRBV7-9	TRBJ2-7	TGTGCCAGCAGCTTAGAGGAACAGGGGATCTACGAGCAGTACTTC	CASSLEEQGIYEQYF
NA	NA	TRBV11-2	TRBJ1-5	TGTGCCAGCAGCTTAGCGACAGGATTAAATCAGCCCCAGCATTTT	CASSLATGLNQPQHF
NA	NA	TRBV7-3	TRBJ2-1	TGTGCCAGCAGCCTGGGACTCACCAATGAGCAGTTCTTC	CASSLGLTNEQFF
TRBD1	NA	TRBV6-4	TRBJ2-7	TGTGCCAGCAGTCCTTCAGGACAGGGATACGAGCAGTACTTC	CASSPSGQGYEQYF
NA	NA	TRBV19	TRBJ2-1	TGTGCCAGTAGCCTTTACTCCTACAATGAGCAGTTCTTC	CASSLYSYNEQFF
TRBD1	NA	TRBV18	TRBJ2-1	TGTGCCAGCTCACCTGTAGGGACAGGGGTCAGCTCCTACAATGAGCAGTTCTTC	CASSPVGTGVSSYNEQFF
TRBD1	NA	TRBV6-2/TRBV6-3	TRBJ1-1	TGTGCCAGCAGTTTCGACAGGGGGCGGATGAACACTGAAGCTTTCTTT	CASSFDRGRMNTEAFF
NA	NA	TRBV4-2	TRBJ1-3	TGTGCCAGCAGCCAAGTAGGAGGTCCGGGAAACACCATATATTTT	CASSQVGGPGNTIYF
TRBD1	NA	TRBV6-5	TRBJ1-2	TGTGCCAGCAGGACGACAGGGGGCGGCTACTATGGCTACACCTTC	CASRTTGGGYYGYTF
NA	NA	TRBV12-3/TRBV12-4	TRBJ2-1	TGTGCCAGCAGTTTAGGCCCGGAGGGACTCCAATTCTTC	CASSLGPEGLQFF
NA	NA	TRBV6-1	TRBJ2-3	TGTGCCAGCAGTGATAGTACCTTCGTTGGAGATACGCAGTATTTT	CASSDSTFVGDTQYF
TRBD1	once	TRBV10-2	TRBJ1-4	TGCGCCAGCAGGGGGACAGGGAACGAAAAACTGTTTTTT	CASRGTGNEKLFF
NA	NA	TRBV28	TRBJ1-5	TGTGCCAGCAGTGGCGGGACGGTTTCCCAGCATTTT	CASSGGTVSQHF
TRBD2	NA	TRBV7-2	TRBJ2-3	TGTGCCAGCAGCTGGGCGGGGGGGATATCGGATACGCAGTATTTT	CASSWAGGISDTQYF
TRBD1	NA	TRBV7-8	TRBJ2-3	TGTGCCAGCAGCCGACCGGGACAGGGTTCGGGTACGCAGTATTTT	CASSRPGQGSGTQYF
TRBD2	NA	TRBV10-2	TRBJ2-3	TGCGCCAGCAGCCCGGGACTAGAAGCAGATACGCAGTATTTT	CASSPGLEADTQYF
TRBD1	NA	TRBV6-2/TRBV6-3	TRBJ1-3	TGTGCCAGCAGCCGCGACAGGGACCCTGGAAACACCATATATTTT	CASSRDRDPGNTIYF
TRBD1	NA	TRBV7-9	TRBJ1-4	TGTGCCAGCAGCTTTGGACAGGGGGATGAAAAACTGTTTTTT	CASSFGQGDEKLFF
NA	NA	TRBV27	TRBJ1-1	TGTGCCAGCAGTTTAAAAAGGAGGACTGAAGCTTTCTTT	CASSLKRRTEAFF
NA	NA	TRBV2	TRBJ1-5	TGTGCCAGCAGTGATGCGTCCCCTAATCAGCCCCAGCATTTT	CASSDASPNQPQHF
NA	NA	TRBV6-1	TRBJ1-4	TGTGCCAGCAGTGGAGACAGAACTAATGAAAAACTGTTTTTT	CASSGDRTNEKLFF
NA	NA	TRBV11-3	TRBJ2-5	TGTGCCAGCAGCTTAGGGAGGGTTGGGGGCCAAGAGACCCAGTACTTC	CASSLGRVGGQETQYF
NA	once	TRBV11-2	TRBJ1-1	TGTGCCAGCAGCTCCAGGGTGGGCACTGAAGCTTTCTTT	CASSSRVGTEAFF
NA	NA	TRBV19	TRBJ1-1	TGTGCCAGTAGTCCCCCAGGGGAGGGAAACACTGAAGCTTTCTTT	CASSPPGEGNTEAFF
NA	NA	TRBV6-6	TRBJ1-2	TGTGCCAGCAGCCTCGACAGTAACTATGGCTACACCTTC	CASSLDSNYGYTF
TRBD2	once	TRBV19	TRBJ2-1	TGTGCCAGTAGTTCTAGCGGGGGGGTTGGGTCCTACAATGAGCAGTTCTTC	CASSSSGGVGSYNEQFF
NA	NA	TRBV6-5	TRBJ1-1	TGTGCCAGCACCCGCCCCGGGTTAAACACTGAAGCTTTCTTT	CASTRPGLNTEAFF
TRBD2	NA	TRBV2	TRBJ2-3	TGTGCCAGCAACCCGACTAGCGACAGCACAGATACGCAGTATTTT	CASNPTSDSTDTQYF
TRBD2	NA	TRBV11-2	TRBJ2-1	TGTGCCAGCACCATACAAACTAGCGGGGGTTACAATGAGCAGTTCTTC	CASTIQTSGGYNEQFF
NA	NA	TRBV21-1	TRBJ1-5	TGTGCCAGCAGCATCACGACAGGGGGCAAGGGCAATCAGCCCCAGCATTTT	CASSITTGGKGNQPQHF
NA	once	TRBV18	TRBJ1-2	TGTGCCAGCTCACCGTCTGCCAGGGTCCATGGCTACACCTTC	CASSPSARVHGYTF
NA	NA	TRBV6-6	TRBJ1-3	TGTGCCAGCAGTCCATTGGAGGACACCATATATTTT	CASSPLEDTIYF
NA	NA	TRBV3-1/TRBV3-2	TRBJ2-5	TGTGCCAGCAGCCCCCAGGGGGGCCTAGCGCTCAACTTC	CASSPQGGLALNF
NA	NA	TRBV12-3/TRBV12-4	TRBJ1-2	TGTGCCAGCACCCCCGGAGGTTACGGCTACACCTTC	CASTPGGYGYTF
TRBD1	NA	TRBV2	TRBJ2-5	TGTGCCAGCGGCCGGGACAGTCGGTACCAAGAGACCCAGTACTTC	CASGRDSRYQETQYF
TRBD1	NA	TRBV29-1	TRBJ2-2	TGCAGCGGGACAGGGAACACCGGGGAGCTGTTTTTT	CSGTGNTGELFF
NA	few	TRBV4-2	TRBJ1-5	TGTGCCAGCAGCTCCCCTCTTCGTAGTTGTCGTCAGCCCCAGCATTTT	CASSSPLRSCRQPQHF
TRBD2	NA	TRBV18	TRBJ2-7	TGTGCCAGCTCACCCGGGACTAGCGGGGGCCCAGGCGACGAGCAGTACTTC	CASSPGTSGGPGDEQYF
TRBD1	few	TRBV11-2	TRBJ1-3	TGTGCCAGCAGCCCTGGGACAGTAGGAAACACCATATATTTT	CASSPGTVGNTIYF